The following is a T cell receptor beta chain sequence with its context. PCR was performed using 60 Vbeta and 13 Jbeta primers. Libraries were prepared by immunoSEQ multiplex PCR; TCRdb keeps only in-frame clonotypes and omits some of them. The sample holds approximately 110,000 clones; about 78% are singletons and the top ten take nearly 8.5%. This entry belongs to a study of cytomegalovirus exposure and HLA in healthy donors. In the study overall: Membership in the Caucasian-associated ancestry cluster was found for about four fifths of approximately 400 genotyped donors.

The CDR3 is 14 amino acids. The germline CDR1 and CDR2 sequences are ENHRY and SYGVKD. Trimming stripped 4 bases from V and 4 bases from J, with 13 bases between. The specimen was PBMCs. The chain uses TRBV10-3 and TRBJ1-2; maybe TRBD1 (6 bases). This receptor was obtained from a middle-aged woman in good health and CMV-seropositive. The DNA for the CDR3 is TGTGCCATCAGTGGTCTTCAGGGGAGCTATGGCTACACCTTC. It is translated as CAISGLQGSYGYTF.